Below, 24 T cell receptor beta chains from the same sample are listed, as sequenced in a study of Ad26.COV2.S vaccination and SARS-CoV-2 variants. This sample's treatment: 15 to 20 received Ad26.COV2.S at low or high dose, single or two shots; several received placebo; per-sample allocation not given. Sample collection was performed on day 63 after the first vaccine or placebo injection. Produced via immunoSEQ multiplex PCR; TCRdb's table is partial and in-frame only. The table records around 400,000 clones, around nine tenths of them present only once. Specimen: peripheral blood, collected in a trial of Ad26.COV2.S vaccine versus placebo. The source of these receptors is a person between 18 and 65 years old who received the Ad26.COV2.S COVID-19 vaccine or a placebo.

The genes are TRBV6-2 or TRBV6-3 and TRBJ2-5; 7 nucleotides agree with TRBD2. Germline CDR1 is MNHEY and CDR2 is SVGEGT. J gave up 1 base and V 1 base, and 6 bases lay outside the gene matches. CDR3 size: 16 residues. CDR3 sequence reads: CASSYYSGGLQETQYF. In DNA form, the CDR3 reads TGTGCCAGCAGTTACTATTCGGGAGGTCTCCAAGAGACCCAGTACTTC.

The V gene is TRBV28, the J gene TRBJ2-7; D remains unclear. The CDR3 has 13 amino acids. Trimming shortened V by 6 bases and J by 3 bases, and 12 bases separated the two germline ends. Per the germline V gene, CDR1 is MDHEN and CDR2 is SYDVKM. The CDR3 sequence: CASRSDGFYEQYF. CDR3 coding DNA: TGTGCCAGCAGGTCGGACGGGTTCTACGAGCAGTACTTC.

The CDR3 coding sequence is TGTGCCAGCAGCACCACGGTCCAAGAGACCCAGTACTTC. It yields the protein CASSTTVQETQYF. The rearrangement links TRBV7-8 to TRBJ2-5; D is undetermined. The CDR3 sequence is 13 residues long. V lost 5 bases and J lost 1, with 8 bases in between. Germline-derived CDR1 and CDR2 are SGHVS and FQNEAQ.

This chain uses TRBV14 with TRBJ1-1; D gene unclear. V was clipped by 1 base and J by 1 base, with 13 bases between them. Germline V gene data show CDR1 as SGHDN and CDR2 as FVKESK. This CDR3 has 16 amino acids. The CDR3 is CASSQVDYSQNTEAFF. In DNA form, the CDR3 reads TGTGCCAGCAGCCAAGTTGATTACAGCCAGAACACTGAAGCTTTCTTT.

The chain links TRBV9 to TRBJ2-1; 7 bases match TRBD2. The CDR3 sequence is 16 residues long. Germline V gives CDR1 SGDLS, CDR2 YYNGEE. V lost 3 bases to trimming and J lost 2 bases; unmatched junction nucleotides: 8. The CDR3 loop reads CASSAKAGLTYNEQFF. CDR3 in DNA: TGTGCCAGCAGCGCGAAAGCGGGGTTAACCTACAATGAGCAGTTCTTC.

The V and J genes are TRBV6-5 and TRBJ2-1, with 7 bases that match TRBD1. The CDR3 consists of 14 residues. The J segment lost 2 bases and the V segment lost 7 bases, leaving 5 bases of the junction unmatched. Germline assignment: CDR1 MNHEY and CDR2 SVGAGI. CDR3 loop: CASTRDRPYNEQFF. CDR3 DNA sequence: TGTGCCAGCACCCGGGACAGACCCTACAATGAGCAGTTCTTC.

This chain links TRBV5-4 with TRBJ2-7, with D perhaps given as TRBD1 or TRBD2 (5 bases each). The CDR3 spans 18 residues. Germline CDR1 reads SGHNT; CDR2 reads YYREEE (reference sequence). V lost 4 bases and J 3 bases, leaving 26 bases between the germline ends. CDR3 sequence: CASSPPAGGLPQNYEQYF. The CDR3 DNA reads TGTGCCAGCAGCCCTCCTGCTGGGGGTCTCCCCCAAAACTACGAGCAGTACTTC.

Regarding this clone: This CDR3 is also generated by other DNA sequences in the sample. The chain recombines TRBV5-5 with TRBJ2-2; D remains ambiguous. The germline V gene encodes CDR1 SGHKS and CDR2 YYEKEE (reference sequence). The CDR3 runs to 12 residues. The V end was cut by 0 bases, the J end by 7 bases, with 4 bases between. The DNA for the CDR3 is TGTGCCAGCAGCTTGGTAGGCGGGGAGCTGTTTTTT. Its protein is CASSLVGGELFF.

The chain recombines TRBV15 with TRBJ2-1; D is ambiguous. Trimming left V 6 bases short and J 4 bases short, with 10 bases between. This CDR3 region has 13 residues. Germline V gives CDR1 LNHNV, CDR2 YYDKDF (reference sequence). CDR3 region: CATRRLSYNEQFF. CDR3 DNA: TGTGCCACCAGACGTCTTAGTTACAATGAGCAGTTCTTC. Supplemented by reference TRBV15 and TRBJ2-1, the full variable domain reads DAMVIQNPRYQVTQFGKPVTLSCSQTLNHNVMYWYQQKSSQAPKLLFHYYDKDFNNEADTPDNFQSRRPNTSFCFLDIRSPGLGDTAMYLCATRRLSYNEQFFGPGTRLTVL.

This sequence joins TRBV30 and TRBJ1-2; no firm D call. The CDR3 consists of 13 residues. V dropped 8 bases and J dropped 5 bases, with 18 bases sitting between them. Germline CDR1 and CDR2: GTSNPN and SVGIG (reference sequence). The CDR3 reads CAGESGRRYGYTF. CDR3 sequence (DNA): TGTGCCGGAGAGTCGGGTAGACGGTATGGCTACACCTTC.

This clone was recorded once. V is TRBV5-4 and J is TRBJ2-1; D perhaps matches TRBD1 (7 bases). Per the germline V gene, CDR1 is SGHNT and CDR2 is YYREEE (reference sequence). Deletions cut 4 bases from V and 5 bases from J, with 19 bases between. The CDR3 is made up of 16 amino acids. This CDR3 is CASSQDSQGGHNEQFF. The CDR3 bases are TGTGCCAGCAGCCAAGACAGTCAGGGGGGCCACAATGAGCAGTTCTTC.

The chain recombines TRBV19 with TRBJ2-1, with D tentatively TRBD2 (5 bases). Trimming shortened V by 3 bases and J by 10 bases, and 10 bases separated the two germline ends. Germline loops: CDR1 LNHDA, CDR2 SQIVND (reference sequence). The length of the CDR3 is 12 residues. The CDR3 DNA reads as TGTGCCAGTAGTATCTGGACTCGGGAGCAGTTCTTC. Translation: CASSIWTREQFF.

The chain recombines TRBV25-1 with TRBJ1-2; D is undetermined. In germline, CDR1 is MGHDK, CDR2 SYGVNS. Trimming took 5 bases from V and 10 from J, leaving 14 bases between them. The CDR3 loop spans 12 amino acids. CDR3: CASSFTGDDYTF. CDR3 nucleotides: TGTGCCAGCAGTTTCACCGGGGATGACTACACCTTC.

The rearrangement links TRBV28 to TRBJ2-7; D not resolved. From germline, CDR1 is MDHEN and CDR2 SYDVKM. V lost 6 bases to trimming and J lost 3 bases, with 6 bases between them. The CDR3 covers 11 residues. The CDR3 loop is CASSRLYEQYF. In DNA, the CDR3 is TGTGCCAGCAGCCGACTCTACGAGCAGTACTTC.

This sequence joins TRBV19 and TRBJ1-1, with D unclear. The ends were cut back, 7 bases at V and 3 bases at J, with 15 bases in the middle. The CDR3 contains 14 residues. Germline V gene sequence: CDR1 LNHDA, CDR2 SQIVND (reference sequence). This CDR3 is CASTNHGGYTEAFF. Here the CDR3 DNA reads TGTGCCAGTACCAATCATGGAGGATACACTGAAGCTTTCTTT.

This rearrangement joins TRBV24-1 to TRBJ2-5; 9 bases agree with TRBD1. This CDR3 has 15 amino acids. V shed 1 base, J shed 2 bases, and the junction held 1 base outside the gene matches. Looked up from germline, CDR1 is KGHDR and CDR2 is SFDVKD. CDR3 amino acids: CATSDLGTGQETQYF. The CDR3 DNA sequence: TGTGCCACCAGTGATTTAGGGACAGGGCAAGAGACCCAGTACTTC.

The chain combines TRBV7-9 with TRBJ1-3; D perhaps matches TRBD1 (5 bases). Germline V gene sequence: CDR1 SEHNR, CDR2 FQNEAQ (reference sequence). The CDR3 length is 15 residues. The V end was cut by 3 bases, the J end by 1 base, with 10 bases between. The CDR3 is CASSLAGLSGNTIYF. CDR3 coding DNA: TGTGCCAGCAGCTTGGCAGGGTTGTCTGGAAACACCATATATTTT.

The rearrangement links TRBV29-1 to TRBJ2-5, with D tentatively TRBD1 (6 bases). Germline CDR1 is SQVTM and CDR2 is ANQGSEA. V lost 7 bases and J 2 bases, leaving 11 bases between the germline ends. The CDR3 runs to 12 residues. CDR3 loop: CSAAQGQETQYF. The CDR3, as DNA: TGCAGCGCTGCCCAGGGGCAAGAGACCCAGTACTTC.

The gene calls are TRBV19 and TRBJ1-2, with TRBD1 matching over 12 bases. V was clipped by 7 bases and J by 5 bases; unmatched bases: 11. CDR3 length equals 16 residues. Per germline, CDR1 LNHDA and CDR2 SQIVND (reference sequence). CDR3 amino acids: CASTLPGTGGAYGYTF. The DNA of the CDR3 is TGTGCCAGTACTCTCCCCGGGACAGGGGGCGCGTATGGCTACACCTTC. Variable domain in full (rest from reference TRBV19 and TRBJ1-2): DGGITQSPKYLFRKEGQNVTLSCEQNLNHDAMYWYRQDPGQGLRLIYYSQIVNDFQKGDIAEGYSVSREKKESFPLTVTSAQKNPTAFYLCASTLPGTGGAYGYTFGSGTRLTVV.

The rearrangement links TRBV10-3 to TRBJ1-5, with D hard to call. Germline V gives CDR1 ENHRY, CDR2 SYGVKD. The germline V and J ends were trimmed by 6 bases and 1 base, with 4 bases remaining between them. CDR3 length: 12 amino acids. CDR3 nucleotide sequence: TGTGCCATCAGGGACAGCAATCAGCCCCAGCATTTT. Its translation is CAIRDSNQPQHF.

V usage is TRBV6-5 and J usage is TRBJ1-2; 9 bases fit TRBD1. Germline V gene data show CDR1 as MNHEY and CDR2 as SVGAGI. This CDR3 comprises 15 residues. V dropped 3 bases and J dropped 4; count of bases not matched to a gene: 6. The DNA for the CDR3 is TGTGCCAGCAGTTATTCGACAGGGGGAGGCTATGGCTACACCTTC. It codes for CASSYSTGGGYGYTF.

V is TRBV7-8 and J is TRBJ2-1; perhaps TRBD1 as D (5 bases). Germline V gene data show CDR1 as SGHVS and CDR2 as FQNEAQ. CDR3 length equals 15 residues. The germline V and J ends were trimmed by 2 bases and 6 bases, with 14 bases remaining between them. Here the CDR3 DNA reads TGTGCCAGCAGCTTAAGTCGGTGGGGCCTCAATGAGCAGTTCTTC. It translates to CASSLSRWGLNEQFF.

DNA of the CDR3: TGTGCCATCAGTGAGTCCAAGGTAGGCGATGAGCAGTACTTC. Protein sequence: CAISESKVGDEQYF. This chain connects TRBV10-3 to TRBJ2-7; D is unclear. The germline V gene encodes CDR1 ENHRY and CDR2 SYGVKD. The CDR3 runs to 14 residues. Trimming stripped 0 bases from V and 7 bases from J, with 13 bases between.

This chain connects TRBV6-6 to TRBJ1-2; D is unclear. CDR3 length equals 14 residues. V dropped 11 bases and J dropped 3 bases, with 19 bases sitting between them. The germline CDR1 and CDR2 sequences are MNHNY and SVGAGI (reference sequence). The CDR3 region is CAGLPVGSDYGYTF. DNA for the CDR3: TGTGCCGGTCTCCCCGTGGGCTCCGACTATGGCTACACCTTC.